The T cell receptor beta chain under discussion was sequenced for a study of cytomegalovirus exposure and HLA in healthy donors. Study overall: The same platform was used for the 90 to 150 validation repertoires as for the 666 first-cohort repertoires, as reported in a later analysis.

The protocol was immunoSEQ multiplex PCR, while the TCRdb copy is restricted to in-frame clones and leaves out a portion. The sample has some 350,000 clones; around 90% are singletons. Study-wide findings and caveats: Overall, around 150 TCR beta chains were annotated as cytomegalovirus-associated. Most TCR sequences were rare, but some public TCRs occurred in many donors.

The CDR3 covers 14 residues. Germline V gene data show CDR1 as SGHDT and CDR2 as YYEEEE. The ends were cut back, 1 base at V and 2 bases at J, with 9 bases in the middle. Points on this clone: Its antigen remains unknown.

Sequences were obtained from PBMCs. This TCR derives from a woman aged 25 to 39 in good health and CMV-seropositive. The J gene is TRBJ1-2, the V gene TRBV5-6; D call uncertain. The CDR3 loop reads CASSLNGQNYGYTF. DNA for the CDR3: TGTGCCAGCAGCTTGAATGGCCAGAACTATGGCTACACCTTC.